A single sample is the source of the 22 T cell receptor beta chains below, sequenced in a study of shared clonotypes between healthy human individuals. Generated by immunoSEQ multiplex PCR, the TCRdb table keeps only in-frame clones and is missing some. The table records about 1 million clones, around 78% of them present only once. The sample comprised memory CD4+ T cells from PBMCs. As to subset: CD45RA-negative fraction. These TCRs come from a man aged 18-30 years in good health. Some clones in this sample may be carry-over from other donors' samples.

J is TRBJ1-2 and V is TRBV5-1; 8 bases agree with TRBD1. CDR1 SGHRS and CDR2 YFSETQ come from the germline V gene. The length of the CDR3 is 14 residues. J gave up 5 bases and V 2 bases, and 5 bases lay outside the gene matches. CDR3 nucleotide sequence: TGCGCCAGCAGCTTCGAAGACAGGGGTTATGGCTACACCTTC. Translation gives CASSFEDRGYGYTF.

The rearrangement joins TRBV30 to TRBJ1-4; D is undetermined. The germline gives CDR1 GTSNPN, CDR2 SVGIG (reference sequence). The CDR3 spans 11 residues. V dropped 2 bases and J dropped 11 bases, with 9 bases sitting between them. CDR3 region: CAWSTPDKLFF. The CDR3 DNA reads TGTGCCTGGAGTACGCCCGATAAACTGTTTTTT.

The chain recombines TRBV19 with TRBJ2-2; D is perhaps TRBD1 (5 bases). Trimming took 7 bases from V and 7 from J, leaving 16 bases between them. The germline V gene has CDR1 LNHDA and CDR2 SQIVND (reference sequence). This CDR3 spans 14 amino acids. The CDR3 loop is CASTPPGPNGELFF. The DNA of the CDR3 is TGTGCCAGTACCCCGCCAGGGCCCAACGGGGAGCTGTTTTTT.

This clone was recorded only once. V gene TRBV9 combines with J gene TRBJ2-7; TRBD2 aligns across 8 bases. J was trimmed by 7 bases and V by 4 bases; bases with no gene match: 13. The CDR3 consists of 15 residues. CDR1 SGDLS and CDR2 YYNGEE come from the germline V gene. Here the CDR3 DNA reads TGTGCCAGCAGCCCGGACCTCGGGACTAGTAAGGAGCAGTACTTC. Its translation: CASSPDLGTSKEQYF.

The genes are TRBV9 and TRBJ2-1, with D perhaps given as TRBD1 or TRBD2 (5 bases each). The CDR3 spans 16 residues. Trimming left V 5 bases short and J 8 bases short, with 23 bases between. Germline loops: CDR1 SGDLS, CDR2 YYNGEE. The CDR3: CASSDLPGPRSYEQFF. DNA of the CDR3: TGTGCCAGCAGTGACCTACCGGGACCTAGGAGCTATGAGCAGTTCTTC. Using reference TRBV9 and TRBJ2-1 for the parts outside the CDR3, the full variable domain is DSGVTQTPKHLITATGQRVTLRCSPRSGDLSVYWYQQSLDQGLQFLIQYYNGEERAKGNILERFSAQQFPDLHSELNLSSLELGDSALYFCASSDLPGPRSYEQFFGPGTRLTVL.

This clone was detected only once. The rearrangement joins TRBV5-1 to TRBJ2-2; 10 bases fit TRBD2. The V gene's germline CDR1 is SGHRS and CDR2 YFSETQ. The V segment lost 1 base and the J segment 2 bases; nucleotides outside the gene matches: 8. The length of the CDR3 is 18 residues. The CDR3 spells CASSLNPRTSGNTGELFF. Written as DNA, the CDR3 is TGCGCCAGCAGCTTGAATCCCCGGACTAGCGGAAACACCGGGGAGCTGTTTTTT.

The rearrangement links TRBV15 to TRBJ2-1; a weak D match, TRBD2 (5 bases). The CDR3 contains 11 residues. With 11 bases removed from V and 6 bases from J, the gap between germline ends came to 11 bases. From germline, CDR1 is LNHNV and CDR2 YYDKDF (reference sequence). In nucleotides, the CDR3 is TGTGCCGCTAGCACGGGCAATGAGCAGTTCTTC. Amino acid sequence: CAASTGNEQFF.

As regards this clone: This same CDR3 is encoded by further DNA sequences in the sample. The CDR3 protein is CASSQGLDYGYTF. CDR3 in DNA: TGTGCCAGCAGCCAAGGTCTGGACTATGGCTACACCTTC. The V and J genes are TRBV14 and TRBJ1-2, with no clear D. Germline-derived CDR1 and CDR2 are SGHDN and FVKESK. Trimming shortened V by 1 base and J by 3 bases, and 6 bases separated the two germline ends. This CDR3 contains 13 residues.

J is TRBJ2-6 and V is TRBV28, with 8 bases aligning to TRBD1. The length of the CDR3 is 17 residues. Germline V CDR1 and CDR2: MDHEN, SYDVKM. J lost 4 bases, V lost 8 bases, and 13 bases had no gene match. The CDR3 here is CASSRRTGTSGANVLTF. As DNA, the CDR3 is TGTGCCAGCTCTCGGAGGACAGGGACCTCCGGGGCCAACGTCCTGACTTTC.

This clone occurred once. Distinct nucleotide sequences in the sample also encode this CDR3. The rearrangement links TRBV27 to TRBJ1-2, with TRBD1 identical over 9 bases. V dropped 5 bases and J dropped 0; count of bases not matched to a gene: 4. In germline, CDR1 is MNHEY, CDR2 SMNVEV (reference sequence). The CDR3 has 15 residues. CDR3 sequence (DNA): TGTGCCAGCAGTCCTAGGGACAGGGCTAACTATGGCTACACCTTC. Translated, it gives CASSPRDRANYGYTF.

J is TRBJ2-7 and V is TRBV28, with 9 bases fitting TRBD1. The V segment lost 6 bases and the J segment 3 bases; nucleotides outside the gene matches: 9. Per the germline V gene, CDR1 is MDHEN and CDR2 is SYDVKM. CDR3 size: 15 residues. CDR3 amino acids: CASRARGTGSYEQYF. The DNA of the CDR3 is TGTGCCAGCAGGGCGAGGGGGACAGGGAGCTACGAGCAGTACTTC.

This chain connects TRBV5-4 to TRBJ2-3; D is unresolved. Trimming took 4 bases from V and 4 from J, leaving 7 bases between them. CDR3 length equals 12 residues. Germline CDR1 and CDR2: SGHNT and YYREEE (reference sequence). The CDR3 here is CASSRLSDTQYF. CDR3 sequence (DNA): TGTGCCAGCAGCCGCTTATCAGATACGCAGTATTTT.

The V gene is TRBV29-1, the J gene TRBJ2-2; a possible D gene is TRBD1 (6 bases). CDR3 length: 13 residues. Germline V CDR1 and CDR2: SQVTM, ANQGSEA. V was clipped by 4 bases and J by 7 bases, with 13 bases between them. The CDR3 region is CSVGEQGGGELFF. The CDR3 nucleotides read TGCAGCGTTGGAGAACAAGGGGGCGGGGAGCTGTTTTTT.

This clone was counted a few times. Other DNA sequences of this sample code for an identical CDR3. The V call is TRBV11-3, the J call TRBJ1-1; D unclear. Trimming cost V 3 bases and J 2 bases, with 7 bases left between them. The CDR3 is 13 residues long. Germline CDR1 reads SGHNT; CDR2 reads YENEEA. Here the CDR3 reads CASSFGLNTEAFF. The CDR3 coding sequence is TGTGCCAGCAGCTTCGGGCTTAACACTGAAGCTTTCTTT.

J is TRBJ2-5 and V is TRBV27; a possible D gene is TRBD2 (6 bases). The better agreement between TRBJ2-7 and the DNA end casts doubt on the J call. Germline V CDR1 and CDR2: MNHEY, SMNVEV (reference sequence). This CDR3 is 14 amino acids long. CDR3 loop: CASSFAGPVYEQYF. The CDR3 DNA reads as TGTGCCAGCAGCTTCGCGGGGCCCGTCTACGAGCAGTACTTC.

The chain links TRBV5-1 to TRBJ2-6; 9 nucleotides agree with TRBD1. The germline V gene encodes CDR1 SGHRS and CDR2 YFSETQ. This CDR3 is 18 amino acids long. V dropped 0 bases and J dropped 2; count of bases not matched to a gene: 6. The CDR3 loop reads CASSLAPTGGPGANVLTF. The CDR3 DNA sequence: TGCGCCAGCAGCTTGGCCCCAACAGGGGGCCCTGGGGCCAACGTCCTGACTTTC.

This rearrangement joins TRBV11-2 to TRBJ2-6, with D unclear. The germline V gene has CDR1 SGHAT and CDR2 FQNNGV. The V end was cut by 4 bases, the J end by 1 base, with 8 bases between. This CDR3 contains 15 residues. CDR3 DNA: TGTGCCAGCAGCTGGATAAAGTCTGGGGCCAACGTCCTGACTTTC. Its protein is CASSWIKSGANVLTF. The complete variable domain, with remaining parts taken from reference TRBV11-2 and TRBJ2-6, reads EAGVAQSPRYKIIEKRQSVAFWCNPISGHATLYWYQQILGQGPKLLIQFQNNGVVDDSQLPKDRFSAERLKGVDSTLKIQPAKLEDSAVYLCASSWIKSGANVLTFGAGSRLTVL.

CDR3 sequence reads: CASSHKSDPHYGYTF. In nucleotides, the CDR3 is TGTGCCAGCAGTCACAAATCTGACCCTCACTATGGCTACACCTTC. The gene calls are TRBV6-6 and TRBJ1-2, with no clear D. The germline gives CDR1 MNHNY, CDR2 SVGAGI (reference sequence). The CDR3 spans 15 residues. V was shortened by 5 bases and J by 3 bases, with 16 bases between the two germline ends.

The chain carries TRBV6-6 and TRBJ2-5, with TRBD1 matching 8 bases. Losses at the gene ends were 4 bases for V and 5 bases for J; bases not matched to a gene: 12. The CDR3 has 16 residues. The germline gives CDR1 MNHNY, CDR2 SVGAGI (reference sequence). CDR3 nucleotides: TGTGCCAGCAGTTCCCCTGACAGGGGCCTACGGGAGACCCAGTACTTC. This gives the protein CASSSPDRGLRETQYF.

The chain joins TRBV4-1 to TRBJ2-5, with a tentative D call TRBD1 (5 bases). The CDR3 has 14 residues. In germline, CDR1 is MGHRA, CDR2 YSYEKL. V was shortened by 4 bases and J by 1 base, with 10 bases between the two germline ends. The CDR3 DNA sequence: TGCGCCAGCAGCCTGTTCAGGGCCCAAGAGACCCAGTACTTC. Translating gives CASSLFRAQETQYF.

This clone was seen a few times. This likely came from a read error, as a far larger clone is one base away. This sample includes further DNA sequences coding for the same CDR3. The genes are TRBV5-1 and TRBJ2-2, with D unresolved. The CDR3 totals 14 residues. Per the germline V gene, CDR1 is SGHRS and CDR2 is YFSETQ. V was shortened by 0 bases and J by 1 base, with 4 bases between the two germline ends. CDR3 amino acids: CASSLGGNTGELFF. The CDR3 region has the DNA TGCGCCAGCAGCTTGGGGGGGAACACCGGGGAGCTGTTTTTT.

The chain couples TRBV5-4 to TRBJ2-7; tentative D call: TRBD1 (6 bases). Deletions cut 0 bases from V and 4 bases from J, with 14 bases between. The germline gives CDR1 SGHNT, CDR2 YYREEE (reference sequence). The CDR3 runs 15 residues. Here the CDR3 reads CASSLGDTTLYEQYF. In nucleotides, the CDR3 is TGTGCCAGCAGCTTGGGGGACACCACCTTGTACGAGCAGTACTTC.